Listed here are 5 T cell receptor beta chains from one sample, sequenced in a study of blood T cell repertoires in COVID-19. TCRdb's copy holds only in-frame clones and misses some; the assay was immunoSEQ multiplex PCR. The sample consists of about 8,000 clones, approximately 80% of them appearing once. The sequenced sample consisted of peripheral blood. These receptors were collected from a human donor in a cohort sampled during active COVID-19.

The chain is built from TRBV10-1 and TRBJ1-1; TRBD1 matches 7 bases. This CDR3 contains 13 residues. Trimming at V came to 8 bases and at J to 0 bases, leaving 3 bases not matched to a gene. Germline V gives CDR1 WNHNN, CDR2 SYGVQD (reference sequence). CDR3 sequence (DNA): TGCGCCAGCGCGACAGGGATGAACACTGAAGCTTTCTTT. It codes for CASATGMNTEAFF.

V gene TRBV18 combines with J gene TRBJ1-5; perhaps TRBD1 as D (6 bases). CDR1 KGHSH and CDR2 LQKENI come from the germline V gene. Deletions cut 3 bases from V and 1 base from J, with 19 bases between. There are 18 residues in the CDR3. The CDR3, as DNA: TGTGCCAGCTCACCGCGGCCCCAACTTGGACAGAGCAATCAGCCCCAGCATTTT. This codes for CASSPRPQLGQSNQPQHF.

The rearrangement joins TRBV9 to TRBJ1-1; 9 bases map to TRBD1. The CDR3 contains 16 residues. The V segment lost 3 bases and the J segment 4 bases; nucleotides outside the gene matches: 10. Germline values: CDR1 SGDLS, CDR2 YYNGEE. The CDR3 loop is CASSARTGTGFTEAFF. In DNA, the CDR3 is TGTGCCAGCAGCGCCAGAACTGGGACAGGGTTCACTGAAGCTTTCTTT. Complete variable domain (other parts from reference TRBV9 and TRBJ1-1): DSGVTQTPKHLITATGQRVTLRCSPRSGDLSVYWYQQSLDQGLQFLIQYYNGEERAKGNILERFSAQQFPDLHSELNLSSLELGDSALYFCASSARTGTGFTEAFFGQGTRLTVV.

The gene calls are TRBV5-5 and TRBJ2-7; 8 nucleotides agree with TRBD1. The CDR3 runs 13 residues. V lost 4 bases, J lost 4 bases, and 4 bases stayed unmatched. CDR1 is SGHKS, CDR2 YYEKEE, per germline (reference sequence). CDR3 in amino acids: CASSRQGAYEQYF. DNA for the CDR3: TGTGCCAGCAGCAGGCAGGGGGCTTACGAGCAGTACTTC.

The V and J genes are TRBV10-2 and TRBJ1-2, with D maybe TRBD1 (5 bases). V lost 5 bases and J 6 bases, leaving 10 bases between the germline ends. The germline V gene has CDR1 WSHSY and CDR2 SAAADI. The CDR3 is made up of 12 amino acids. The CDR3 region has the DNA TGCGCCAGCAGTTATGCAGGGAATGGCTACACCTTC. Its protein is CASSYAGNGYTF.